This is a list of T cell receptor beta chains from one sample in a study of cytomegalovirus exposure and HLA in healthy donors. Sequencing used immunoSEQ multiplex PCR; TCRdb keeps in-frame clones, though not all of them. The sample has roughly 250,000 clones, under 80% seen once. Sequences were obtained from PBMCs. All receptors derive from a female donor in good health and CMV-seronegative. Both conserved end residues are part of each CDR3. Clone size, where shown, is once, few, many, or a class for clones that have expanded.

abundance	j_gene	v_gene	CDR3aa
.	TRBJ1-1	TRBV27	CASSLDRGTEAFF
.	TRBJ1-5	TRBV19	CASSIDRRQVNQPQHF
.	TRBJ2-1	TRBV28	CASSPPAGGSSYNEQFF
once	TRBJ2-1	TRBV7-9	CASSDVAGGPPYNEQFF
.	TRBJ2-3	TRBV2	CASNQRGGRSTDTQYF
.	TRBJ2-3	TRBV27	CASSVPGVAGDTQYF
.	TRBJ2-7	TRBV15	CATSRDRAGGVYEQYF
few	TRBJ1-1	TRBV6-6	CATVRGGSPGAFF
.	TRBJ2-3	TRBV5-1	CASSLELAGDTDTQYF
.	TRBJ2-1	TRBV27	CASSLGGGGPYNEQFF
.	TRBJ2-3	TRBV19	CASSRTSGNTDTQYF
.	TRBJ1-3	TRBV7-9	CSSSSDRGSGNTIYF
.	TRBJ1-1	TRBV27	CASSSQEIYRGENTEAFF
once	TRBJ2-1	TRBV4-1	CASSPLAGGLNEQFF
.	TRBJ1-1	TRBV5-8	CASMKGANTEAFF
few	TRBJ2-4	TRBV5-6	CASSLAPGIAKNIQYF
.	TRBJ2-3	TRBV4-2	CASSPTLAAIGDTQYF
.	TRBJ2-7	TRBV15	CATSSRLNYEQYF
once	TRBJ2-7	TRBV11-3	CASSITGVRGSYEQYF
.	TRBJ2-1	TRBV7-9	CASSPGLAVQFF
.	.	TRBV23-1	CASSREGETEQYF
.	TRBJ2-5	TRBV5-1	CASSLAPGQAAPETQYF
once	TRBJ2-1	TRBV2	CASSPPGETEQFF
.	TRBJ2-1	TRBV29-1	CSVTGTGGLEQFF
.	TRBJ1-1	TRBV29-1	CSARSDRGRTTEAFF
.	TRBJ2-1	TRBV12-2	CASRLVDWLANGSYNEQFF
.	TRBJ1-2	TRBV9	CASSPGTANYGYTF
few	TRBJ2-2	TRBV6-1	CASIPPEDTGELFF